These 7 T cell receptor beta chains share one sample of origin, sequenced in a study of T cells in Graves' hyperthyroidism and ophthalmopathy. The TCR beta CDR3 regions underwent amplification using RNA transcripts as the source. In the first-round RT-PCR of the TCR CDR3, the HTBI primer set was used. TCRdb re-called the multiplex PCR reads through MiXCR, storing one row per CDR3 protein. In the table there are some 620,000 distinct CDR3 sequences, 15% to 20% of which are singletons. The material sequenced was blood. The source is a woman in her twenties or thirties with Graves' hyperthyroidism.

As for this clonotype: A much larger clone lies one base from this, so it may be a read error. This chain links TRBV11-1 with TRBJ2-1, with a weak D call TRBD2 (6 bases). The J call may be mistaken, given a closer DNA end match to TRBJ2-7. Per germline, CDR1 SGHAT and CDR2 FQDESV (reference sequence). The CDR3 extends over 15 amino acids. The CDR3 DNA follows: TGTGCCAGCAGCTTCACACTAGCCGCGTACAATGAGCAGTACTTC. This translates into CASSFTLAAYNEQYF.

This clonotype has a count of ten or more. The chain links TRBV27 to TRBJ2-3, with a possible D match to TRBD2 (5 bases). The CDR3 extends over 15 amino acids. Per the germline V gene, CDR1 is MNHEY and CDR2 is SMNVEV (reference sequence). The V end was cut by 6 bases, the J end by 2 bases, with 15 bases between. CDR3 coding DNA: TGTGCCAGCAGGCCGGGATCCAGACTCACAGATACGCAGTATTTT. It codes for CASRPGSRLTDTQYF.

Only a few counts were recorded for this clonotype. The chain recombines TRBV5-4 with TRBJ1-2; TRBD1 agrees at 7 bases. This CDR3 is 17 amino acids long. V was clipped by 4 bases and J by 12 bases; unmatched bases: 24. Germline CDR1 is SGHNT and CDR2 is YYREEE (reference sequence). Here the CDR3 reads CASSTGQARFSYDWHTF. The CDR3 DNA sequence: TGTGCCAGCAGCACCGGACAGGCCCGCTTTTCCTATGATTGGCACACCTTC.

The J gene is TRBJ1-1, the V gene TRBV3-1, with D perhaps matching TRBD1 (5 bases). Trimming took off 0 bases at V and 4 bases at J, with 9 bases between the two ends. This CDR3 has 14 amino acids. Germline V gene lookup returns CDR1 LGHDT and CDR2 YNNKEL (reference sequence). CDR3 coding DNA: TGTGCCAGCAGCCAAGAGATAGGGGTCACTGAAGCTTTCTTT. This sequence encodes CASSQEIGVTEAFF. The variable domain in full, with the rest retrieved from reference TRBV3-1 and TRBJ1-1, is DTAVSQTPKYLVTQMGNDKSIKCEQNLGHDTMYWYKQDSKKFLKIMFSYNNKELIINETVPNRFSPKSPDKAHLNLHINSLELGDSAVYFCASSQEIGVTEAFFGQGTRLTVV.

This clonotype came up a few times. V and J are TRBV30 and TRBJ2-1; TRBD1 matches at 8 bases. Losses at the gene ends were 3 bases for V and 3 bases for J; bases not matched to a gene: 7. The CDR3 has 15 residues. Germline CDR1 GTSNPN, CDR2 SVGIG (reference sequence). This CDR3 reads CAWSQGATLYNEQFF. The CDR3 DNA sequence: TGTGCCTGGAGCCAGGGGGCGACGCTCTACAATGAGCAGTTCTTC.

This clonotype was counted ten times or more. The chain recombines TRBV11-3 with TRBJ2-7; 11 bases agree with TRBD2. J was trimmed by 4 bases and V by 5 bases; bases with no gene match: 10. The CDR3 is 16 residues long. Germline V CDR1 and CDR2: SGHNT, YENEEA. The CDR3 loop is CASSVRGTSGVYEQYF. In DNA, the CDR3 is TGTGCCAGCAGCGTGCGGGGGACTAGCGGAGTTTACGAGCAGTACTTC.

The sample holds a few counts of this clonotype. The chain couples TRBV3-1 to TRBJ2-5; the D gene is possibly TRBD2 (6 bases). This CDR3 contains 14 residues. V gave up 11 bases and J gave up 1 base, with 17 bases separating them. CDR1 is LGHDT and CDR2 is YNNKEL in the germline V gene (reference sequence). CDR3 in amino acids: CAPPVGRPQETQYF. The CDR3 region has the DNA TGTGCCCCCCCCGTTGGGAGGCCCCAAGAGACCCAGTACTTC.